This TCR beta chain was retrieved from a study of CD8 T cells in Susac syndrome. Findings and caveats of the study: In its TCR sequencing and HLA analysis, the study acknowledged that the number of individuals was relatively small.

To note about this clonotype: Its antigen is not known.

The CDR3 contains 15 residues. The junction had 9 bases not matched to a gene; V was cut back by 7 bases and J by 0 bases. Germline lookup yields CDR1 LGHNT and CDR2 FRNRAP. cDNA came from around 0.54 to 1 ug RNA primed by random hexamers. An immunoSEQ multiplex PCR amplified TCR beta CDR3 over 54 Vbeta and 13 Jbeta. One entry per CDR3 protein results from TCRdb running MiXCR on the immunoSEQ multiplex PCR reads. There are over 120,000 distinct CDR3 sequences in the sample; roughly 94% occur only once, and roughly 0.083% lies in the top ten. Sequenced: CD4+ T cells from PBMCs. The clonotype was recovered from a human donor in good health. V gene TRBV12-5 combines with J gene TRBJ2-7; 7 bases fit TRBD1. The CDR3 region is CASAPGQAASYEQYF. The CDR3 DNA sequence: TGTGCTAGTGCACCCGGACAGGCCGCCTCCTACGAGCAGTACTTC.